This passage covers 18 T cell receptor beta chains from one sample sequenced in a study of blood T cell repertoires in COVID-19. Method: immunoSEQ multiplex PCR; TCRdb's copy keeps in-frame clones and lacks some. The sample contains approximately 80,000 clones, over 75% of which appear only once. The sample was peripheral blood. Receptor source: a human donor in a cohort sampled during active COVID-19.

The chain combines TRBV3-1 (or the pseudogene TRBV3-2) with TRBJ1-1, with D tentatively TRBD1 (5 bases). The CDR3 contains 15 residues. V lost 4 bases, J lost 1 base, and 13 bases lay in between. Germline V gene data show CDR1 as LGHDT and CDR2 as YNNKEL (reference sequence). CDR3 in amino acids: CASSLGTGGNTEAFF. For the CDR3, the DNA is TGTGCCAGCAGCCTCGGAACCGGGGGGAACACTGAAGCTTTCTTT.

The rearrangement joins TRBV7-2 to TRBJ2-5; 10 bases match TRBD1. The CDR3 spans 17 residues. J was trimmed by 4 bases and V by 5 bases; bases with no gene match: 13. Germline CDR1 reads SGHTA; CDR2 reads FQGNSA. DNA of the CDR3: TGTGCCAGCAGCCACCCCGAGACAGGGGGCGAAGGAGAGACCCAGTACTTC. This gives the protein CASSHPETGGEGETQYF.

This chain uses TRBV24-1 with TRBJ2-1, with 8 bases fitting TRBD2. Unmatched junction bases numbered 6, after V lost 5 bases and J lost 4 bases. The CDR3 length is 15 residues. CDR1 KGHDR and CDR2 SFDVKD come from the germline V gene. The chain's CDR3 is CATSAIGGGYNEQFF. CDR3 nucleotides: TGTGCCACCAGTGCAATCGGCGGGGGGTACAATGAGCAGTTCTTC.

This clone was picked up one time. The J gene is TRBJ2-5, the V gene TRBV7-2; no definite D call. V lost 1 base and J lost 2, with 8 bases in between. Germline V lookup: CDR1 SGHTA, CDR2 FQGNSA. The CDR3 consists of 14 residues. CDR3 coding DNA: TGTGCCAGCAGCTTAGGGGTGACACAAGAGACCCAGTACTTC. It encodes CASSLGVTQETQYF.

This chain links TRBV18 with TRBJ2-2; 8 bases are shared with TRBD1. CDR1 and CDR2 from the germline V gene are KGHSH and LQKENI. The CDR3 totals 16 residues. Losses at the gene ends were 3 bases for V and 0 bases for J; bases not matched to a gene: 3. The chain's CDR3 is CASSPLTGANTGELFF. Written as DNA, the CDR3 is TGTGCCAGCTCACCTCTGACAGGGGCGAACACCGGGGAGCTGTTTTTT.

The chain has TRBV18 and TRBJ2-3, with 7 bases fitting TRBD2. Per germline, CDR1 KGHSH and CDR2 LQKENI. The V gene end was trimmed by 1 base and the J gene end by 4 bases; junction bases not matched to a gene: 11. This CDR3 region has 17 residues. CDR3 amino acids: CASSPLTGGSGADTQYF. The CDR3 DNA sequence: TGTGCCAGCTCACCACTTACTGGCGGGAGCGGGGCAGATACGCAGTATTTT.

The chain carries TRBV5-1 and TRBJ2-7; 9 bases map to TRBD1. CDR3 size: 15 residues. Germline values: CDR1 SGHRS, CDR2 YFSETQ. The ends lost 0 bases at V and 5 bases at J; junction bases unmatched: 6. The CDR3 DNA reads TGCGCCAGCAGCTTGGCGGGACAGGGACATCACGAGCAGTACTTC. This encodes CASSLAGQGHHEQYF.

V gene TRBV10-3 combines with J gene TRBJ2-7; 10 bases match TRBD1. The V gene's germline CDR1 is ENHRY and CDR2 SYGVKD. This CDR3 has 13 amino acids. Trimming took 5 bases from V and 5 from J; bases not matched to a gene: 3. CDR3 bases: TGTGCCATCAGTTCCGGGACAGGGGACGAGCAGTACTTC. It translates to CAISSGTGDEQYF.

This clone was picked up a small number of times. The chain uses TRBV5-1 and TRBJ1-5, with D hard to call. The V and J ends lost 3 bases and 7 bases respectively, with 11 bases between them. The CDR3 covers 13 residues. Germline loops: CDR1 SGHRS, CDR2 YFSETQ. CDR3 region: CASSSMPSQPQHF. DNA of the CDR3: TGCGCCAGCAGCTCCATGCCAAGCCAGCCCCAGCATTTT.

This chain links TRBV6-1 with TRBJ2-5, with 9 bases lining up with TRBD2. The V and J ends lost 7 bases and 5 bases, in that order; junction bases with no gene match: 5. Germline assignment: CDR1 MNHNS and CDR2 SASEGT. The CDR3 is 13 amino acids. Written as DNA, the CDR3 is TGTGCCAGCACCCTTGGGACTAGCGAGACCCAGTACTTC. Translated, it gives CASTLGTSETQYF.

The chain carries TRBV6-5 and TRBJ1-5, with 10 bases lining up with TRBD1. V shed 6 bases, J shed 4 bases, and the junction held 6 bases outside the gene matches. The CDR3 has 15 residues. The V gene's germline CDR1 is MNHEY and CDR2 SVGAGI. CDR3 coding DNA: TGTGCCAGCAGCCGACAGGGGGCCCCTAATCAGCCCCAGCATTTT. Residues: CASSRQGAPNQPQHF.

The chain links TRBV14 to TRBJ2-5; 12 bases map to TRBD2. The CDR3 has 17 amino acids. After removal of 5 bases from V and 5 bases from J, the junction contained 12 bases not matched to a gene. The V gene's germline CDR1 is SGHDN and CDR2 FVKESK. The CDR3 reads CASSLRLAGVSRETQYF. The CDR3 DNA follows: TGTGCCAGCAGCTTAAGACTAGCGGGAGTATCCCGGGAGACCCAGTACTTC.

The rearrangement uses TRBV24-1 and TRBJ2-1; 7 bases line up with TRBD2. Losses at the gene ends were 3 bases for V and 5 bases for J; bases not matched to a gene: 9. The germline gives CDR1 KGHDR, CDR2 SFDVKD. This CDR3 spans 16 amino acids. The CDR3 coding sequence is TGTGCCACCAGTGATCCGCAAGCGGGACGGAACAATGAGCAGTTCTTC. Translating gives CATSDPQAGRNNEQFF.

The gene calls are TRBV27 and TRBJ1-4; perhaps TRBD1 as D (6 bases). Between the trimmed V and J ends, which lost 0 bases and 3 bases, there was a span of 14 bases. Germline assignment: CDR1 MNHEY and CDR2 SMNVEV (reference sequence). The CDR3 length is 17 residues. The DNA for the CDR3 is TGTGCCAGCAGTTTATCGCTCCAGCGGACAGCTAATGAAAAACTGTTTTTT. As protein: CASSLSLQRTANEKLFF.

The rearrangement joins TRBV7-2 to TRBJ1-4, with D perhaps TRBD1 (5 bases). Germline CDR1 SGHTA, CDR2 FQGNSA. Trimming cost V 7 bases and J 7 bases, with 19 bases left between them. CDR3 length equals 15 residues. CDR3 sequence reads: CASTPGGSKTEKLFF. The DNA of the CDR3 is TGTGCCAGCACCCCCGGGGGGAGTAAAACTGAAAAACTGTTTTTT.

This chain connects TRBV7-3 to TRBJ2-2; D remains ambiguous. The V and J ends lost 6 bases and 1 base respectively, with 6 bases between them. Germline V gene data show CDR1 as SGHTA and CDR2 as FQGTGA. The CDR3 is made up of 13 amino acids. CDR3 loop: CASSPGNTGELFF. CDR3 in DNA: TGTGCCAGCAGTCCCGGGAACACCGGGGAGCTGTTTTTT.

The chain carries TRBV7-6 and TRBJ2-3; 8 nucleotides agree with TRBD2. CDR1 is SGHVS and CDR2 is FNYEAQ in the germline V gene. There are 13 residues in the CDR3. Losses at the gene ends were 5 bases for V and 5 bases for J; bases not matched to a gene: 3. Here the CDR3 reads CASSAREGDTQYF. Here the CDR3 DNA reads TGTGCCAGCAGCGCCCGGGAGGGAGATACGCAGTATTTT.

V is TRBV21-1 and J is TRBJ2-3; no check of the table's D call, TRBD2, against the DNA was made. TRBV21-1 is recorded as a pseudogene. The CDR3 is made up of 20 amino acids. CDR3 sequence (DNA): TGTGCCAGCAGCGAGCAAGATCCCGGACTAGCGGGCCCTGGGACAGATACGCAGTATTTT. It is translated as CASSEQDPGLAGPGTDTQYF.